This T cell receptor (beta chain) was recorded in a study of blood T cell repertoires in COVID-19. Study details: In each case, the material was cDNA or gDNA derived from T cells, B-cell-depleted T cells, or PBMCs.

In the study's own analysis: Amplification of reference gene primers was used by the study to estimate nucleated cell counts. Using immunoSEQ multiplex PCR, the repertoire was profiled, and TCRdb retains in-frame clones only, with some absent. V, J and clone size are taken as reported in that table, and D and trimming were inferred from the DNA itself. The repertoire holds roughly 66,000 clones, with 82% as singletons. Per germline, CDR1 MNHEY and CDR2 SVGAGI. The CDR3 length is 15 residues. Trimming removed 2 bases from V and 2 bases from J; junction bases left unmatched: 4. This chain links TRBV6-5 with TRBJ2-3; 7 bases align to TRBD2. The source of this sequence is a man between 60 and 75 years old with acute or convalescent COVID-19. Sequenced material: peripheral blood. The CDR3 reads CASSYKAGTTDTQYF. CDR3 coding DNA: TGTGCCAGCAGTTACAAAGCGGGGACCACAGATACGCAGTATTTT.